This TCR beta chain was retrieved from a study of Tregs in tolerant kidney transplant recipients. Comment on this clone: Antigen: not known.

CDR1 and CDR2 from the germline V gene are SGHTA and FQGTGA. The CDR3 runs 16 residues. V shed 2 bases and J 3 bases; nucleotides not matched to a gene: 4. Profiling relied on immunoSEQ multiplex PCR, and the TCRdb table lists in-frame clones only, not all of them. This sample has 62,000 or so clones; nearly 98% occur once, and the top ten carry 0.34%. General study findings and limits: Biological reproducibility was not directly addressed, but technical replication error appeared minimal. Nucleotide sequences could not be compared across some patients' samples due to primer changes. Donor-specific Treg expansion exceeded global Treg expansion in tolerant patients, suggesting antigen drive.

V usage is TRBV7-3 and J usage is TRBJ2-3; TRBD2 agrees at 11 bases. Sample: Tregs from blood, taken before the transplant. This clonotype was obtained from a human donor who received a combined kidney and bone marrow transplant. The CDR3: CASSLAGTSGTDTQYF. For the CDR3, the DNA is TGTGCCAGCAGCTTAGCCGGGACTAGCGGTACAGATACGCAGTATTTT.